Presented here are 14 T cell receptor beta chains from one specimen sequenced in a study of T cells in Graves' hyperthyroidism and ophthalmopathy. Amplified TCR beta CDR3 regions came from RNA transcripts. Researchers ran a first-round RT-PCR on the TCR CDR3 using the HTBI primer set. TCRdb used MiXCR to reprocess the multiplex PCR reads, holding one entry per CDR3 protein. The sample includes some 460,000 distinct CDR3 sequences, 15% to 18% of them seen just once. The specimen was blood. These TCRs come from a woman aged 18-30 years with Graves' hyperthyroidism.

This clonotype was seen a handful of times. One base away lies a much larger clone, so this may be a sequencing read error. The chain has TRBV7-6 and TRBJ2-7; 8 bases match TRBD2. The CDR3 contains 17 residues. CDR1 SGHVS and CDR2 FNYEAQ come from the germline V gene. The CDR3 DNA is TGTGCCGGCAGCTTAGGGGGGCGACTAGCGATGGCCTACGAGCAGTACTTC. Residues: CAGSLGGRLAMAYEQYF. The full variable domain, its missing parts supplied by reference TRBV7-6 and TRBJ2-7, is GAGVSQSPRYKVTKRGQDVALRCDPISGHVSLYWYRQALGQGPEFLTYFNYEAQQDKSGLPNDRFSAERPEGSISTLTIQRTEQRDSAMYRCAGSLGGRLAMAYEQYFGPGTRLTVT.

This clonotype was seen a few times. The CDR3 DNA reads as TGTGCCAGCACGAGGGAAGGGGGCACAGATACGCAGTATTTT. This translates into CASTREGGTDTQYF. The chain carries TRBV6-1 and TRBJ2-3; D might be TRBD1 or TRBD2, each matching 5 bases. The CDR3 is 14 residues long. Trimming shortened V by 7 bases and J by 1 base, and 12 bases separated the two germline ends. The germline V gene has CDR1 MNHNS and CDR2 SASEGT.

This clonotype was seen ten or more times. The genes are TRBV30 and TRBJ1-2; the D gene is possibly TRBD1 (5 bases). CDR1 and CDR2 (germline): GTSNPN, SVGIG (reference sequence). There are 15 residues in the CDR3. Trimming removed 2 bases at V and 8 bases at J, with 21 bases between. The CDR3 sequence: CAWSPLGARTGGYTF. The CDR3 nucleotides read TGTGCCTGGAGTCCCCTAGGGGCGCGGACCGGCGGCTACACCTTC.

On this clonotype: A much more abundant neighbour one base away suggests this may be a read error. The genes are TRBV3-1 and TRBJ1-3; tentatively, D is TRBD1 (6 bases). V shed 7 bases and J shed 7 bases, with 20 bases lying between them. Germline lookup yields CDR1 LGHDT and CDR2 YNNKEL (reference sequence). This CDR3 region has 15 residues. The CDR3 loop is CASNHQGPVMNTIYF. CDR3 DNA sequence: TGTGCCAGCAACCATCAGGGGCCTGTGATGAACACCATATATTTT.

This clonotype has a handful of counts. A read error may produce the germline difference seen at one junction end. This chain joins TRBV5-1 and TRBJ1-2; D unresolved. Germline assignment: CDR1 SGHRS and CDR2 YFSETQ. The CDR3 is 13 residues long. The CDR3 DNA is TGCGCCAACAGCTTGACCGCCGGGCCAGGCTACACCTTC. Its protein product is CANSLTAGPGYTF.

The sample holds many counts of this clonotype. The CDR3 reads CASSLAQRRTAQETQYF. The CDR3 nucleotides read TGTGCCAGCAGCTTAGCCCAGAGGAGGACCGCCCAAGAGACCCAGTACTTC. J is TRBJ2-5 and V is TRBV11-3; maybe TRBD2 (5 bases). V shed 1 base and J shed 1 base, with 16 bases lying between them. CDR3 size: 17 residues. Germline-derived CDR1 and CDR2 are SGHNT and YENEEA.

This clonotype was seen many times. CDR3 amino acids: CASSQDTSGSYEQYF. In DNA form, the CDR3 reads TGTGCCAGCAGCCAAGATACTAGCGGGTCCTACGAGCAGTACTTC. The chain recombines TRBV4-2 with TRBJ2-7, with 9 bases fitting TRBD2. There are 15 residues in the CDR3. The junction had 1 base not matched to a gene; V was cut back by 0 bases and J by 1 base. Germline assignment: CDR1 LGHNA and CDR2 YNFKEQ.

Many counts were recorded for this clonotype. This rearrangement joins TRBV3-1 to TRBJ1-1; TRBD1 aligns across 7 bases. There are 15 residues in the CDR3. Unmatched junction bases numbered 5, after V lost 4 bases and J lost 0 bases. Germline V gene sequence: CDR1 LGHDT, CDR2 YNNKEL (reference sequence). The CDR3 DNA reads as TGTGCCAGCAGCCCACAGGGGTTTATGAACACTGAAGCTTTCTTT. Amino acid sequence: CASSPQGFMNTEAFF.

This clonotype came up many times. The chain employs TRBV5-1 and TRBJ2-3, with TRBD1 matching 11 bases. This CDR3 is 15 amino acids long. From germline, CDR1 is SGHRS and CDR2 YFSETQ. V shed 4 bases, J shed 6 bases, and the junction held 7 bases outside the gene matches. The chain's CDR3 is CASSPGQGVTDTQYF. Here the CDR3 DNA reads TGCGCCAGCAGCCCGGGACAGGGGGTAACCGATACGCAGTATTTT.

This clonotype has at least ten counts. This chain links TRBV2 with TRBJ1-5, with 8 bases lining up with TRBD1. Germline V gene lookup returns CDR1 SNHLY and CDR2 FYNNEI. The CDR3 covers 16 residues. V trimming: 4 bases; J trimming: 1 base; junction bases outside the gene matches: 6. Here the CDR3 DNA reads TGTGCCAGCAGTGCGGACAGGGAAGAGAGCAATCAGCCCCAGCATTTT. The encoded protein is CASSADREESNQPQHF.

At least ten counts were recorded for this clonotype. The chain employs TRBV24-1 and TRBJ1-2; the match to TRBD1 covers 8 bases. The germline V gene encodes CDR1 KGHDR and CDR2 SFDVKD. The CDR3 loop spans 14 amino acids. V was clipped by 5 bases and J by 6 bases; unmatched bases: 7. DNA for the CDR3: TGTGCCACCAGTGGAGGGCGGACAGGGAATGGCTACACCTTC. This sequence encodes CATSGGRTGNGYTF.

This clonotype has a count of ten or more. This chain links TRBV30 with TRBJ1-6; D unclear. The CDR3 extends over 12 amino acids. The germline V gene encodes CDR1 GTSNPN and CDR2 SVGIG (reference sequence). The germline V and J ends were trimmed by 7 bases and 12 bases, with 16 bases remaining between them. CDR3 loop: CAFFTLRLPLHF. In nucleotides, the CDR3 is TGTGCCTTCTTCACTCTCCGGTTACCCCTCCACTTT.

There are a few counts of this clonotype. The chain recombines TRBV5-1 with TRBJ2-7; D ambiguous. Trimming left V 2 bases short and J 2 bases short, with 8 bases between. Per the germline V gene, CDR1 is SGHRS and CDR2 is YFSETQ. The CDR3 extends over 13 amino acids. The CDR3 DNA sequence: TGCGCCAGCAGCTTTACTGTGACCTACGAGCAGTACTTC. Translated: CASSFTVTYEQYF.

This clonotype has a handful of counts. The chain combines TRBV5-4 with TRBJ2-7, with 7 bases aligning to TRBD1. This CDR3 comprises 12 residues. Germline lookup yields CDR1 SGHNT and CDR2 YYREEE (reference sequence). After removal of 4 bases from V and 5 bases from J, the junction contained 3 bases not matched to a gene. Here the CDR3 reads CASSRDSNEQYF. In DNA form, the CDR3 reads TGTGCCAGCAGCCGGGACAGCAACGAGCAGTACTTC.